Presented here are 24 T cell receptor beta chains from one specimen sequenced in a study of early T cells in non-severe SARS-CoV-2 infection. A single record per CDR3 protein comes from TCRdb applying MiXCR to the 5' RACE reads. The table includes approximately 70,000 distinct CDR3 sequences, around 12% detected once. The material was whole blood, obtained at baseline. The receptors derive from an adult who was a healthcare worker with PCR-confirmed SARS-CoV-2 infection or an uninfected control (not recorded which).

The rearrangement uses TRBV6-2 or TRBV6-3 and TRBJ2-3, with D uncertain. V lost 4 bases and J 3 bases, leaving 11 bases between the germline ends. Germline V lookup: CDR1 MNHEY, CDR2 SVGEGT. The CDR3 contains 14 residues. The CDR3 DNA follows: TGTGCCAGCAGTTTTACCGCGCAGACAGATACGCAGTATTTT. Translation gives CASSFTAQTDTQYF.

This chain's CDR3 is CASSHTSTDTQYF. For the CDR3, the DNA is TGTGCCAGCAGCCACACCAGCACAGATACGCAGTATTTT. The rearrangement joins TRBV7-3 to TRBJ2-3; D is unresolved. This CDR3 comprises 13 residues. Looked up from germline, CDR1 is SGHTA and CDR2 is FQGTGA. The V and J ends lost 5 bases and 0 bases respectively, with 6 bases between them.

The CDR3 sequence is CASSDTGQVGKKLFF. As DNA, the CDR3 is TGTGCCAGCAGTGATACGGGACAAGTGGGGAAAAAACTGTTTTTT. The chain joins TRBV25-1 to TRBJ1-4; tentatively, D is TRBD1 (6 bases). The CDR3 has 15 amino acids. The germline gives CDR1 MGHDK, CDR2 SYGVNS. V lost 3 bases, J lost 9 bases, and 17 bases lay in between.

The table lists this clonotype with a few counts. The chain couples TRBV12-3 or TRBV12-4 to TRBJ2-2; D unclear. This CDR3 region has 16 residues. V was trimmed by 3 bases and J by 0 bases, leaving 11 bases between them. The CDR3: CASSLRRRTNTGELFF. The CDR3 nucleotides are TGTGCCAGCAGTTTGAGGAGACGGACGAACACCGGGGAGCTGTTTTTT.

This clonotype has just a few counts. The chain joins TRBV5-1 to TRBJ2-6; tentatively, D is TRBD1 (5 bases). V dropped 5 bases and J dropped 1 base, with 7 bases sitting between them. The V gene's germline CDR1 is SGHRS and CDR2 YFSETQ. CDR3 length: 14 residues. In DNA, the CDR3 is TGCGCCAGCAGGACAGATTCTGGGGCCAACGTCCTGACTTTC. Translated, it gives CASRTDSGANVLTF. The full variable domain, in which reference TRBV5-1 and TRBJ2-6 provide the parts outside the CDR3, is KAGVTQTPRYLIKTRGQQVTLSCSPISGHRSVSWYQQTPGQGLQFLFEYFSETQRNKGNFPGRFSGRQFSNSRSEMNVSTLELGDSALYLCASRTDSGANVLTFGAGSRLTVL.

In this sample, this clonotype turned up a few times. The chain couples TRBV7-8 to TRBJ2-3; 12 nucleotides align to TRBD2. Germline V gives CDR1 SGHVS, CDR2 FQNEAQ. With V trimmed by 4 bases and J by 3 bases, 5 bases remained unmatched. CDR3 length: 16 amino acids. The CDR3 bases are TGTGCCAGCAGCTACTCTAGCGGGGGGGTAACAGATACGCAGTATTTT. It yields the protein CASSYSSGGVTDTQYF.

V is TRBV5-4 and J is TRBJ1-1; D perhaps matches TRBD1 (6 bases). V lost 0 bases and J 4 bases, leaving 13 bases between the germline ends. The germline CDR1 and CDR2 sequences are SGHNT and YYREEE (reference sequence). This CDR3 is built from 15 residues. CDR3 bases: TGTGCCAGCAGCTTGGTATCAGGCAGGGGCACTGAAGCTTTCTTT. Translated: CASSLVSGRGTEAFF. Combining the CDR3 with reference TRBV5-4 and TRBJ1-1 gives the whole variable domain ETGVTQSPTHLIKTRGQQVTLRCSSQSGHNTVSWYQQALGQGPQFIFQYYREEENGRGNFPPRFSGLQFPNYSSELNVNALELDDSALYLCASSLVSGRGTEAFFGQGTRLTVV.

The gene calls are TRBV24-1 and TRBJ2-2; tentative D call: TRBD1 (5 bases). This CDR3 is 13 amino acids long. Trimming cost V 10 bases and J 1 base, with 9 bases left between them. Germline V gene lookup returns CDR1 KGHDR and CDR2 SFDVKD. CDR3: CATRQGNTGELFF. As DNA, the CDR3 is TGTGCCACACGGCAGGGGAACACCGGGGAGCTGTTTTTT.

This clonotype has a handful of counts. This chain links TRBV9 with TRBJ1-2; D is unclear. The CDR3 sequence is 16 residues long. V was cut by 4 bases and J by 4 bases, with 20 bases left in between. CDR1 and CDR2 from the germline V gene are SGDLS and YYNGEE. Here the CDR3 DNA reads TGTGCCAGCAGCCCCCCGTATGTTTCCACCCCCTATGGCTACACCTTC. Translating it yields CASSPPYVSTPYGYTF.

The sample holds a few counts of this clonotype. V is TRBV6-5 and J is TRBJ1-1; 8 positions agree with TRBD1. With 8 bases clipped from V and 11 bases from J, the junction kept 7 bases outside the gene matches. The CDR3 is 11 residues long. Germline CDR1 MNHEY, CDR2 SVGAGI. CDR3 region: CASPDRVRAFF. In DNA form, the CDR3 reads TGTGCCAGCCCGGACAGGGTAAGGGCTTTCTTT.

The chain combines TRBV7-9 with TRBJ2-2; a weak D match, TRBD1 (5 bases). The V and J ends lost 5 bases and 1 base respectively, with 11 bases between them. Germline loops: CDR1 SEHNR, CDR2 FQNEAQ (reference sequence). This CDR3 contains 15 residues. CDR3 residues: CASSRPQGNTGELFF. The CDR3 region has the DNA TGTGCCAGCAGCCGCCCCCAGGGGAACACCGGGGAGCTGTTTTTT.

In its sample, this clonotype was seen once. The chain combines TRBV24-1 with TRBJ2-2, with D possibly being TRBD1 (5 bases). The germline V and J ends were trimmed by 2 bases and 9 bases, with 15 bases remaining between them. This CDR3 has 15 amino acids. Germline values: CDR1 KGHDR, CDR2 SFDVKD. The CDR3 region is CATSDSQGRVRELFF. The CDR3 DNA reads as TGTGCCACCAGTGATTCTCAGGGAAGGGTACGGGAGCTGTTTTTT.

This sequence joins TRBV7-6 and TRBJ2-1; D is perhaps TRBD1 (5 bases). The V end lost 1 base, the J end lost 10 bases, and 11 bases lay between the germline ends. This CDR3 has 13 amino acids. Germline loops: CDR1 SGHVS, CDR2 FNYEAQ. CDR3 in amino acids: CASSLVQGGEQFF. CDR3 DNA: TGTGCCAGCAGCTTAGTGCAGGGCGGAGAGCAGTTCTTC.

In this sample, this clonotype turned up a few times. Here the CDR3 reads CASSTNYGYTF. The CDR3 DNA reads as TGTGCCAGCAGCACTAACTATGGCTACACCTTC. The chain links TRBV28 to TRBJ1-2; D is ambiguous. The germline gives CDR1 MDHEN, CDR2 SYDVKM. V was shortened by 6 bases and J by 0 bases, with 2 bases between the two germline ends. The CDR3 totals 11 residues.

This clonotype appeared a few times. CDR3 sequence reads: CASSLGPGQYQPQHF. The CDR3 DNA reads as TGTGCCAGCAGCTTGGGCCCGGGTCAATATCAGCCCCAGCATTTT. The rearrangement links TRBV5-5 to TRBJ1-5; D remains ambiguous. The length of the CDR3 is 15 residues. CDR1 is SGHKS and CDR2 is YYEKEE in the germline V gene (reference sequence). Trimming removed 0 bases from V and 5 bases from J, with 12 bases in between.

This clonotype was picked up a small number of times. The chain combines TRBV11-2 with TRBJ2-2, with D perhaps TRBD1 (6 bases). The germline gives CDR1 SGHAT, CDR2 FQNNGV. Deletions cut 5 bases from V and 5 bases from J, with 9 bases between. The CDR3 spans 13 residues. Here the CDR3 reads CASSRTVTGELFF. CDR3 coding DNA: TGTGCCAGCAGCCGGACAGTTACCGGGGAGCTGTTTTTT.

This clonotype was counted ten times or more. The gene calls are TRBV6-2 or TRBV6-3 and TRBJ2-3; 7 bases fit TRBD2. Germline V gives CDR1 MNHEY, CDR2 SVGEGT. V lost 0 bases to trimming and J lost 4 bases; unmatched junction nucleotides: 10. This CDR3 has 17 residues. CDR3: CASSYSNSASGADTQYF. CDR3 DNA: TGTGCCAGCAGTTACTCGAACTCGGCCAGCGGGGCAGATACGCAGTATTTT.

V and J are TRBV28 and TRBJ1-4, with a weak D call TRBD1 (5 bases). V was trimmed by 5 bases and J by 7 bases, leaving 20 bases between them. There are 16 residues in the CDR3. Germline lookup yields CDR1 MDHEN and CDR2 SYDVKM. CDR3 residues: CASSLLGPRGGEKLFF. The DNA for the CDR3 is TGTGCCAGCAGTCTATTAGGCCCGCGGGGGGGTGAAAAACTGTTTTTT.

The sample holds a few counts of this clonotype. The CDR3 nucleotides read TGCAGCGCGTCGGACCGACAGGGCGGCTATGGCTACACCTTC. This translates into CSASDRQGGYGYTF. The chain combines TRBV29-1 with TRBJ1-2, with TRBD1 matching 7 bases. The V and J ends lost 7 bases and 4 bases, in that order; junction bases with no gene match: 12. Germline V lookup: CDR1 SQVTM, CDR2 ANQGSEA. This CDR3 comprises 14 residues.

The rearrangement links TRBV12-3 or TRBV12-4 to TRBJ2-1, with TRBD2 matching over 11 bases. The trim removed 6 bases at V and 7 bases at J, leaving 2 bases unmatched. The CDR3 loop spans 13 amino acids. The CDR3 DNA sequence: TGTGCCAGCAGGATAGCGGGGGGGAATGAGCAGTTCTTC. Translation gives CASRIAGGNEQFF.

This clonotype has just a few counts. This sequence joins TRBV6-4 and TRBJ2-7, with D possibly matching TRBD1 (5 bases). The CDR3 runs to 16 residues. Trimming pared 1 base from V and 2 bases from J, leaving 15 bases between. CDR1 and CDR2 from the germline V gene are MRHNA and SNTAGT. This CDR3 is CASSDLQDVAAYEQYF. CDR3 sequence (DNA): TGTGCCAGCAGTGACTTACAGGACGTAGCCGCCTACGAGCAGTACTTC.

This clonotype was picked up many times. The V call is TRBV28, the J call TRBJ1-4; D may be TRBD1 (6 bases). V shed 2 bases and J shed 4 bases, with 14 bases lying between them. The CDR3 is made up of 16 amino acids. Germline-derived CDR1 and CDR2 are MDHEN and SYDVKM. The CDR3, as DNA: TGTGCCAGCAGTTTAAGTTCGGGGGCCCGTAATGAAAAACTGTTTTTT. Translating gives CASSLSSGARNEKLFF. Variable domain in full (rest from reference TRBV28 and TRBJ1-4): DVKVTQSSRYLVKRTGEKVFLECVQDMDHENMFWYRQDPGLGLRLIYFSYDVKMKEKGDIPEGYSVSREKKERFSLILESASTNQTSMYLCASSLSSGARNEKLFFGSGTQLSVL.

J is TRBJ1-2 and V is TRBV20-1, with a possible D match to TRBD1 (5 bases). Trimming took off 6 bases at V and 2 bases at J, with 19 bases between the two ends. This CDR3 is built from 15 residues. Germline CDR1 reads DFQATT; CDR2 reads SNEGSKA (reference sequence). Here the CDR3 reads CSATSGGTGNYGYTF. In nucleotides, the CDR3 is TGCAGTGCAACAAGTGGGGGGACGGGGAACTATGGCTACACCTTC.

This clonotype was seen repeatedly, ten times or more. The V and J genes are TRBV11-3 and TRBJ2-6; weak D call: TRBD1 (5 bases). The CDR3 loop spans 18 amino acids. The V gene lost 5 bases and the J gene lost 2 bases, with 19 bases spanning the gap. From germline, CDR1 is SGHNT and CDR2 YENEEA. The DNA for the CDR3 is TGTGCCAGCAGCGCGCAAGGGGCTATGGGAACTGGGGCCAACGTCCTGACTTTC. Amino acid sequence: CASSAQGAMGTGANVLTF.